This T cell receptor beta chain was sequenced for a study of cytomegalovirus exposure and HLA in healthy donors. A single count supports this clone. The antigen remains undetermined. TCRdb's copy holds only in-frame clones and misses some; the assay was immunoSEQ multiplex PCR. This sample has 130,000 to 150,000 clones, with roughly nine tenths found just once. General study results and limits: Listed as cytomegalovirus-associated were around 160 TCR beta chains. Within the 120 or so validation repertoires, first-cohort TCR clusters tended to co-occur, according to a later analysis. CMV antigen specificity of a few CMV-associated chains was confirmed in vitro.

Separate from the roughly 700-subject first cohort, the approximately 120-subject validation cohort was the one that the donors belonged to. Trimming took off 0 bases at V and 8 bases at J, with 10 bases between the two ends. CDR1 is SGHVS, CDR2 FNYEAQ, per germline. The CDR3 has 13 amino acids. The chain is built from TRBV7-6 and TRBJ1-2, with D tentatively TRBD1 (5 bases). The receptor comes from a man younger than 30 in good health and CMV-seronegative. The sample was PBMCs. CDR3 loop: CASSLAEEGGYTF. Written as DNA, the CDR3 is TGTGCCAGCAGCTTAGCGGAGGAGGGGGGCTACACCTTC.